The 13 T cell receptor beta chains presented below share a single source sample, sequenced in a study of CD8+CD57+ T cells in acquired aplastic anemia. Only patients with CD8+CD57+ cell expansion on flow cytometry were chosen for sequencing. Genomic DNA provided the template from which TCR beta VDJ and CDR3 profiles were obtained. In TCRdb, the reads were re-called with MiXCR into one record per CDR3 protein. This table has hundreds of thousands of distinct CDR3 sequences, around a third appearing once. Input material: sorted CD4+, CD8+, or CD8+CD57+ T cells (not recorded which) from PBMCs. The receptors stem from a human donor with aplastic anemia.

The V gene is TRBV7-2, the J gene TRBJ2-7; D remains ambiguous. Trimming cost V 5 bases and J 5 bases, with 7 bases left between them. The length of the CDR3 is 11 residues. CDR1 and CDR2 from the germline V gene are SGHTA and FQGNSA. The CDR3 spells CASSPQNEQYF. The CDR3 bases are TGTGCCAGCAGCCCTCAGAACGAGCAGTACTTC. Together with reference TRBV7-2 and TRBJ2-7, the CDR3 gives the full variable domain: GAGVSQSPSNKVTEKGKDVELRCDPISGHTALYWYRQSLGQGLEFLIYFQGNSAPDKSGLPSDRFSAERTGGSVSTLTIQRTQQEDSAVYLCASSPQNEQYFGPGTRLTVT.

Only a few counts were recorded for this clonotype. This chain links TRBV2 with TRBJ2-1; 10 bases are a match to TRBD1. Germline values: CDR1 SNHLY, CDR2 FYNNEI. J was trimmed by 10 bases and V by 6 bases; bases with no gene match: 9. The CDR3 has 14 amino acids. CDR3 protein: CASSPGQGLGEQFF. DNA for the CDR3: TGTGCCAGCAGCCCGGGACAGGGGCTCGGGGAGCAGTTCTTC.

In its sample, this clonotype was seen many times. This chain links TRBV7-2 with TRBJ2-5; the D gene is possibly TRBD1 (5 bases). The CDR3 is 16 residues long. From germline, CDR1 is SGHTA and CDR2 FQGNSA. Trimming cost V 0 bases and J 5 bases, with 16 bases left between them. The CDR3 coding sequence is TGTGCCAGCAGCTTAGCGGTAGGGGTTTCAGGGGAGACCCAGTACTTC. This encodes CASSLAVGVSGETQYF.

This clonotype was seen many times. The rearrangement links TRBV15 to TRBJ2-6; D might be TRBD2 (6 bases). The germline gives CDR1 LNHNV, CDR2 YYDKDF (reference sequence). Between the trimmed V and J ends, which lost 6 bases and 2 bases, there was a span of 8 bases. The CDR3 is made up of 14 amino acids. The DNA of the CDR3 is TGTGCCACCAGGGGGGGAACTGGGGCCAACGTCCTGACTTTC. Its protein product is CATRGGTGANVLTF. Based on the CDR3 plus reference TRBV15 and TRBJ2-6, the full variable domain is DAMVIQNPRYQVTQFGKPVTLSCSQTLNHNVMYWYQQKSSQAPKLLFHYYDKDFNNEADTPDNFQSRRPNTSFCFLDIRSPGLGDTAMYLCATRGGTGANVLTFGAGSRLTVL.

This clonotype appeared a few times. This chain uses TRBV6-5 with TRBJ1-6, with D perhaps TRBD1 (6 bases). The V and J ends lost 4 bases and 4 bases respectively, with 17 bases between them. The CDR3 spans 17 residues. CDR1 and CDR2 from the germline V gene are MNHEY and SVGAGI. CDR3 sequence: CASSLTSEGVYNSPLHF. As DNA, the CDR3 is TGTGCCAGCAGTTTAACTAGTGAGGGGGTTTATAATTCACCCCTCCACTTT.

In this sample, this clonotype turned up many times. The chain employs TRBV19 and TRBJ2-7; no clear D. V dropped 6 bases and J dropped 4 bases, with 13 bases sitting between them. The CDR3 covers 13 residues. The germline V gene encodes CDR1 LNHDA and CDR2 SQIVND (reference sequence). Here the CDR3 reads CASSLQDRYEQYF. The CDR3 DNA reads TGTGCCAGTAGCCTTCAGGACCGGTACGAGCAGTACTTC.

In this sample, this clonotype turned up a few times. The chain combines TRBV6-1 with TRBJ1-5; no definite D call. The CDR3 length is 14 residues. The germline gives CDR1 MNHNS, CDR2 SASEGT. Trimming pared 6 bases from V and 7 bases from J, leaving 16 bases between. CDR3 loop: CASRTGGTLQPQHF. In nucleotides, the CDR3 is TGTGCCAGCAGAACGGGCGGCACACTCCAGCCCCAGCATTTT.

This clonotype has just a few counts. The chain uses TRBV5-4 and TRBJ1-1; no reliable D call. The CDR3 is made up of 14 amino acids. The V end was cut by 0 bases, the J end by 1 base, with 7 bases between. The V gene's germline CDR1 is SGHNT and CDR2 YYREEE (reference sequence). This CDR3 is CASSLARTNTEAFF. The CDR3 DNA follows: TGTGCCAGCAGCTTGGCCCGGACGAACACTGAAGCTTTCTTT.

This clonotype was picked up a small number of times. The gene calls are TRBV15 and TRBJ2-7; maybe TRBD1 (6 bases). Per germline, CDR1 LNHNV and CDR2 YYDKDF (reference sequence). The CDR3 runs to 15 residues. The V end was cut by 2 bases, the J end by 0 bases, with 11 bases between. The CDR3 protein is CATSRSRGFSYEQYF. Written as DNA, the CDR3 is TGTGCCACCAGCAGATCCAGGGGCTTCTCCTACGAGCAGTACTTC. The variable domain in full, with the rest retrieved from reference TRBV15 and TRBJ2-7, is DAMVIQNPRYQVTQFGKPVTLSCSQTLNHNVMYWYQQKSSQAPKLLFHYYDKDFNNEADTPDNFQSRRPNTSFCFLDIRSPGLGDTAMYLCATSRSRGFSYEQYFGPGTRLTVT.

The J gene is TRBJ1-2, the V gene TRBV24-1; TRBD1 agrees at 9 bases. The CDR3 runs 14 residues. The V gene end was trimmed by 9 bases and the J gene end by 4 bases; junction bases not matched to a gene: 8. Germline V gene data show CDR1 as KGHDR and CDR2 as SFDVKD. Written as DNA, the CDR3 is TGTGCCACCTCACACCGGGACAGGGTCTATGGCTACACCTTC. Translated: CATSHRDRVYGYTF.

This clonotype was seen at least ten times. The rearrangement uses TRBV2 and TRBJ2-6; D call uncertain. Germline V gene lookup returns CDR1 SNHLY and CDR2 FYNNEI. The CDR3 has 15 residues. Trimming stripped 5 bases from V and 2 bases from J, with 10 bases between. CDR3 residues: CASSSQLAGANVLTF. CDR3 bases: TGTGCCAGCAGTTCCCAACTGGCTGGGGCCAACGTCCTGACTTTC.

The table lists this clonotype with many counts. V is TRBV20-1 and J is TRBJ2-6; D is undetermined. The CDR3 runs 13 residues. Germline-derived CDR1 and CDR2 are DFQATT and SNEGSKA (reference sequence). V was pared by 5 bases and J by 1 base, with 6 bases between. As DNA, the CDR3 is TGCAGTGCTCCGAATTCTGGGGCCAACGTCCTGACTTTC. This encodes CSAPNSGANVLTF.

The chain combines TRBV5-1 with TRBJ2-1; the D is unclear. CDR3 length: 14 amino acids. Germline CDR1 and CDR2: SGHRS and YFSETQ. Trimming left V 4 bases short and J 8 bases short, with 16 bases between. This CDR3 reads CASSLAPGRDEQFF. CDR3 DNA sequence: TGCGCCAGCAGCCTCGCCCCAGGTCGCGATGAGCAGTTCTTC.